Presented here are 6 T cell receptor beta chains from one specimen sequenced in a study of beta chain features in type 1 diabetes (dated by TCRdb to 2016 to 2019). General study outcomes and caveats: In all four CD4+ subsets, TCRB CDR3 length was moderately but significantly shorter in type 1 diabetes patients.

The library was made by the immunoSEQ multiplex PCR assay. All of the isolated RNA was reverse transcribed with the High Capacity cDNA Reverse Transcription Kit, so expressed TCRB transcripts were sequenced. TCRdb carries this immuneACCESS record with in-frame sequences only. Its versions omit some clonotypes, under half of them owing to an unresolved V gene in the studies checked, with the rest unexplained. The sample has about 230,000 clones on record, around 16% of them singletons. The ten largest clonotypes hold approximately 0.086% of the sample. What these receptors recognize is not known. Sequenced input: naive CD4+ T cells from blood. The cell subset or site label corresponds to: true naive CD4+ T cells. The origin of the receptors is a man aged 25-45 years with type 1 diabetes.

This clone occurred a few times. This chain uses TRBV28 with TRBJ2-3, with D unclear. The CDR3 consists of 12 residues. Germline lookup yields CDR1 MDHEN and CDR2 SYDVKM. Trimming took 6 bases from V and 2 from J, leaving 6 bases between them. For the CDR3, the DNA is TGTGCCAGCAGGCGCACCACAGATACGCAGTATTTT. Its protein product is CASRRTTDTQYF.

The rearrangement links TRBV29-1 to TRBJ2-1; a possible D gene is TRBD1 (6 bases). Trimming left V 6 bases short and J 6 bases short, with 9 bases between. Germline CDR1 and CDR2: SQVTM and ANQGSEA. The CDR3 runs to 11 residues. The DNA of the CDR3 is TGCAGCGTCGGCAGGGGCAATGAGCAGTTCTTC. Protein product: CSVGRGNEQFF.

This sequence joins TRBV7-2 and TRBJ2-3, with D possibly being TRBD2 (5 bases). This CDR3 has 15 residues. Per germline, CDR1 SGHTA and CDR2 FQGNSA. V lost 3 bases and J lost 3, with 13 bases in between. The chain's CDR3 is CASSFRLATTDTQYF. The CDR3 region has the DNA TGTGCCAGCAGCTTTAGATTAGCGACGACAGATACGCAGTATTTT. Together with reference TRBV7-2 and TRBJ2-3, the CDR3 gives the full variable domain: GAGVSQSPSNKVTEKGKDVELRCDPISGHTALYWYRQSLGQGLEFLIYFQGNSAPDKSGLPSDRFSAERTGGSVSTLTIQRTQQEDSAVYLCASSFRLATTDTQYFGPGTRLTVL.

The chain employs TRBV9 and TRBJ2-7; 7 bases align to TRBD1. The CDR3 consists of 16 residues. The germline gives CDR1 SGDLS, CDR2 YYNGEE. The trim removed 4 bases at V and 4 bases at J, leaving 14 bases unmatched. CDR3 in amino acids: CASSPVGGDREYEQYF. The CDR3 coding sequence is TGTGCCAGCAGCCCTGTAGGGGGTGACAGGGAATACGAGCAGTACTTC.

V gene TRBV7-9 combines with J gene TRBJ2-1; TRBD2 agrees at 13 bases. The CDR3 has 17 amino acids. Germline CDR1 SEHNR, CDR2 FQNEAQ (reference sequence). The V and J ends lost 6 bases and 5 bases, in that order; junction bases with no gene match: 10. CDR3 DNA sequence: TGTGCCAGCAGGCGCCCCGGGACTAGCGGGACCCACAATGAGCAGTTCTTC. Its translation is CASRRPGTSGTHNEQFF.

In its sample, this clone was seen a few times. CDR3 region: CSARDQGKQYF. The CDR3 DNA reads as TGCAGTGCTAGAGATCAGGGAAAGCAGTACTTC. The chain carries TRBV20-1 and TRBJ2-7; D perhaps matches TRBD1 (5 bases). The CDR3 is made up of 11 amino acids. From germline, CDR1 is DFQATT and CDR2 SNEGSKA (reference sequence). V was clipped by 0 bases and J by 8 bases, with 8 bases between them.